Following are 30 T cell receptor beta chains from one sample sequenced in a study of T-cell reconstitution after alpha-beta-depleted transplantation in children. Using unique molecular identifiers, the investigators prepared the TCRbeta library. MiXCR, applied by TCRdb to the PCR reads, yields one record per CDR3 protein. The profile shows around 580,000 distinct CDR3 sequences, 27% of them singletons. The input for sequencing was PBMCs, taken before TCRalphabeta/CD19-depleted stem cell transplant. The source is a boy younger than two with Wiskott-Aldrich syndrome, due to receive a stem cell transplant.

This clonotype was counted a few times. The chain couples TRBV12-3 or TRBV12-4 to TRBJ1-5; D ambiguous. The CDR3 spans 14 residues. Trimming stripped 5 bases from V and 1 base from J, with 9 bases between. CDR3 protein: CASSVCRSNQPQHF. In DNA form, the CDR3 reads TGTGCCAGCAGTGTGTGTAGGAGCAATCAGCCCCAGCATTTT.

This clonotype occurred a few times. This CDR3 reads CASSLEPASSYNEQFF. The CDR3 nucleotides read TGTGCCAGCAGCTTAGAACCAGCCAGCTCCTACAATGAGCAGTTCTTC. The chain uses TRBV7-6 and TRBJ2-1; D not certain. Trimming removed 1 base from V and 0 bases from J, with 10 bases in between. This CDR3 is 16 amino acids long. Germline values: CDR1 SGHVS, CDR2 FNYEAQ.

This clonotype was counted between two and nine times. V and J are TRBV30 and TRBJ2-1; 9 positions match TRBD2. The CDR3 spans 14 residues. V lost 5 bases and J lost 0; bases outside the gene matches: 2. Germline V gene data show CDR1 as GTSNPN and CDR2 as SVGIG (reference sequence). The CDR3 nucleotides are TGTGCCTGGGGTAGCGGGGGCTCCTACAATGAGCAGTTCTTC. Protein: CAWGSGGSYNEQFF.

CDR3 region: CASSESLGRWQFF. CDR3 in DNA: TGTGCCAGCAGTGAATCTTTGGGGCGGTGGCAGTTCTTC. The rearrangement uses TRBV6-1 and TRBJ2-1; D is perhaps TRBD1 (5 bases). CDR3 length: 13 amino acids. V was trimmed by 2 bases and J by 12 bases, leaving 14 bases between them. In germline, CDR1 is MNHNS, CDR2 SASEGT.

Written as DNA, the CDR3 is TGTGCCAGCAGTTTGTCGGGGGGTCCCGGGGAGCTGTTTTTT. Protein product: CASSLSGGPGELFF. The rearrangement uses TRBV12-3 or TRBV12-4 and TRBJ2-2, with 7 bases matching TRBD2. V was pared by 3 bases and J by 6 bases, with 4 bases of the junction left unmatched. The CDR3 sequence is 14 residues long.

The genes are TRBV3-1 and TRBJ2-1, with 9 bases fitting TRBD2. Germline CDR1 LGHDT, CDR2 YNNKEL (reference sequence). This CDR3 contains 16 residues. V was pared by 6 bases and J by 4 bases, with 10 bases of the junction left unmatched. CDR3 DNA: TGTGCCAGCAGGCCCAGCGGGAGGACTCTATACAATGAGCAGTTCTTC. It codes for CASRPSGRTLYNEQFF.

This sequence joins TRBV29-1 and TRBJ2-3; possible D gene TRBD2, 6 bases. The V and J ends lost 4 bases and 3 bases respectively, with 11 bases between them. The CDR3 is 13 amino acids. Germline loops: CDR1 SQVTM, CDR2 ANQGSEA. CDR3 loop: CSVVLGGTDTQYF. The CDR3 DNA reads TGCAGCGTTGTTCTCGGGGGTACAGATACGCAGTATTTT.

The V and J genes are TRBV24-1 and TRBJ2-1; D ambiguous. The ends were cut back, 3 bases at V and 10 bases at J, with 9 bases in the middle. The CDR3 contains 12 residues. The germline gives CDR1 KGHDR, CDR2 SFDVKD. CDR3 residues: CATSDPYGEQFF. DNA for the CDR3: TGTGCCACCAGTGATCCCTACGGGGAGCAGTTCTTC.

V usage is TRBV2 and J usage is TRBJ2-2, with D possibly matching TRBD1 (7 bases). V was clipped by 2 bases and J by 7 bases, with 17 bases between them. The germline CDR1 and CDR2 sequences are SNHLY and FYNNEI. The CDR3 covers 16 residues. CDR3 protein: CASSESRGASGGELFF. CDR3 bases: TGTGCCAGCAGTGAATCCAGGGGGGCCTCCGGCGGGGAGCTGTTTTTT.

In this sample, this clonotype turned up a few times. This sequence joins TRBV10-1 and TRBJ2-7; 7 bases are shared with TRBD2. The germline gives CDR1 WNHNN, CDR2 SYGVQD (reference sequence). The ends lost 3 bases at V and 1 base at J; junction bases unmatched: 3. The CDR3 covers 14 residues. In DNA, the CDR3 is TGCGCCAGCAGTGATTCTAGCGGATCCTACGAGCAGTACTTC. Protein sequence: CASSDSSGSYEQYF.

The J gene is TRBJ1-1, the V gene TRBV7-8; no firm D call. Trimming shortened V by 1 base and J by 4 bases, and 10 bases separated the two germline ends. The CDR3 has 14 amino acids. Germline values: CDR1 SGHVS, CDR2 FQNEAQ. The CDR3 is CASSLDQTGTEAFF. In DNA form, the CDR3 reads TGTGCCAGCAGCTTAGACCAAACGGGCACTGAAGCTTTCTTT. Using reference TRBV7-8 and TRBJ1-1 for the parts outside the CDR3, the full variable domain is GAGVSQSPRYKVAKRGQDVALRCDPISGHVSLFWYQQALGQGPEFLTYFQNEAQLDKSGLPSDRFFAERPEGSVSTLKIQRTQQEDSAVYLCASSLDQTGTEAFFGQGTRLTVV.

The rearrangement links TRBV3-1 to TRBJ2-1; TRBD2 might be the D (5 bases). The ends were cut back, 4 bases at V and 7 bases at J, with 14 bases in the middle. The CDR3 is made up of 14 amino acids. CDR1 LGHDT and CDR2 YNNKEL come from the germline V gene (reference sequence). The CDR3 loop reads CASSLPSRGNEQFF. CDR3 nucleotides: TGTGCCAGCAGCCTACCCTCTAGAGGGAATGAGCAGTTCTTC.

This clonotype was recorded a few times. The chain uses TRBV23-1 and TRBJ2-5, with D maybe TRBD1 (5 bases). TRBV23-1 carries the ORF label, with uncertain function. The V end lost 3 bases, the J end lost 5 bases, and 22 bases lay between the germline ends. CDR3 length equals 17 residues. The CDR3 DNA sequence: TGCGCCAGCAGTCATCCTTGTACAGGCGACCTCCGGGAGACCCAGTACTTC. Protein: CASSHPCTGDLRETQYF.

This clonotype was seen more than once but under ten times. This chain connects TRBV5-1 to TRBJ2-1, with TRBD2 identical over 15 bases. This CDR3 is built from 18 residues. Germline V gene lookup returns CDR1 SGHRS and CDR2 YFSETQ. The J segment lost 4 bases and the V segment lost 0 bases, leaving 5 bases of the junction unmatched. CDR3 protein: CASSLAGLAGGPYNEQFF. The CDR3, as DNA: TGCGCCAGCAGCTTGGCAGGACTAGCGGGAGGGCCGTACAATGAGCAGTTCTTC.

This chain connects TRBV5-1 to TRBJ2-7; D may match TRBD1 or TRBD2 (5 bases each). V was cut by 0 bases and J by 1 base, with 14 bases left in between. The CDR3 has 16 residues. Per the germline V gene, CDR1 is SGHRS and CDR2 is YFSETQ. The DNA for the CDR3 is TGCGCCAGCAGCTTGGGGGACCCGAATATGTCCTACGAGCAGTACTTC. Translated: CASSLGDPNMSYEQYF.

This clonotype turned up a few times. The chain recombines TRBV5-1 with TRBJ2-5; D gene uncertain. V was trimmed by 0 bases and J by 5 bases, leaving 8 bases between them. The germline V gene encodes CDR1 SGHRS and CDR2 YFSETQ. The CDR3 consists of 13 residues. The CDR3 region has the DNA TGCGCCAGCAGCTTGGAGATGTGGGAGACCCAGTACTTC. This encodes CASSLEMWETQYF.

The rearrangement joins TRBV29-1 to TRBJ2-3; a possible D gene is TRBD2 (7 bases). Trimming cost V 8 bases and J 5 bases, with 17 bases left between them. CDR3 size: 13 residues. CDR1 and CDR2 from the germline V gene are SQVTM and ANQGSEA. The CDR3 DNA reads as TGCAGCCATTCGGGAGGAGGGGGAGATACGCAGTATTTT. Protein: CSHSGGGGDTQYF.

This clonotype was counted once. The chain joins TRBV7-2 to TRBJ1-6, with D possibly being TRBD1 (6 bases). Germline loops: CDR1 SGHTA, CDR2 FQGNSA. Trimming shortened V by 0 bases and J by 7 bases, and 16 bases separated the two germline ends. CDR3 length: 17 residues. In DNA form, the CDR3 reads TGTGCCAGCAGCTTAGCGCTAGTCAGGGGAGAGAATTCACCCCTCCACTTT. The encoded protein is CASSLALVRGENSPLHF.

The genes are TRBV11-2 and TRBJ1-1; 10 bases agree with TRBD1. The germline V gene encodes CDR1 SGHAT and CDR2 FQNNGV. Trimming removed 5 bases from V and 4 bases from J; junction bases left unmatched: 7. The CDR3 spans 15 residues. CDR3 residues: CASSPRDRGFTEAFF. The CDR3 DNA follows: TGTGCCAGCAGCCCCCGGGACAGGGGATTCACTGAAGCTTTCTTT.

The gene calls are TRBV12-3 or TRBV12-4 and TRBJ1-6, with D hard to call. Trimming cost V 5 bases and J 5 bases, with 10 bases left between them. This CDR3 spans 14 amino acids. This CDR3 is CASSDTLHNSPLHF. CDR3 sequence (DNA): TGTGCCAGCAGTGATACCCTGCATAATTCACCCCTCCACTTT.

This clonotype occurred once. The chain combines TRBV20-1 with TRBJ1-2, with a weak D call TRBD1 (6 bases). Germline V gene sequence: CDR1 DFQATT, CDR2 SNEGSKA (reference sequence). The CDR3 covers 13 residues. The CDR3 nucleotides read TGCAGCGACAGGTTTATTCACTACTATGGCTACACCTTC. Amino acids: CSDRFIHYYGYTF.

This clonotype was seen more than once but under ten times. The CDR3 DNA reads as TGCAGTAAACTAGATCGGGAGACCCAGTACTTC. This sequence encodes CSKLDRETQYF. The chain uses TRBV20-1 and TRBJ2-5; tentatively, D is TRBD2 (5 bases). V shed 8 bases and J shed 5 bases, with 12 bases lying between them. Germline V lookup: CDR1 DFQATT, CDR2 SNEGSKA (reference sequence). The length of the CDR3 is 11 residues.

This clonotype is a singleton in its sample. V and J are TRBV27 and TRBJ2-7, with 10 bases aligning to TRBD2. V lost 4 bases and J lost 2; bases outside the gene matches: 20. Germline CDR1 and CDR2: MNHEY and SMNVEV (reference sequence). The CDR3 length is 20 residues. The CDR3 DNA is TGTGCCAGCAGTTCCCTCCTACTAGCGGGACGAGATCGAGGTACCTACGAGCAGTACTTC. It specifies CASSSLLLAGRDRGTYEQYF.

The V and J genes are TRBV10-3 and TRBJ1-5, with unresolved D. Trimming pared 6 bases from V and 4 bases from J, leaving 7 bases between. The CDR3 sequence is 12 residues long. Germline CDR1 and CDR2: ENHRY and SYGVKD. DNA for the CDR3: TGTGCCATCAGCACAAGTAATCAGCCCCAGCATTTT. Its translation is CAISTSNQPQHF.

The sample holds a few counts of this clonotype. The rearrangement joins TRBV29-1 to TRBJ2-1; a weak D match, TRBD2 (6 bases). Trimming took 6 bases from V and 6 from J, leaving 15 bases between them. Germline-derived CDR1 and CDR2 are SQVTM and ANQGSEA. This CDR3 region has 13 residues. The CDR3 reads CSVRDFTVNEQFF. For the CDR3, the DNA is TGCAGCGTCCGGGACTTTACCGTCAATGAGCAGTTCTTC.

The V call is TRBV10-3, the J call TRBJ2-7, with a tentative D call TRBD1 (5 bases). Germline loops: CDR1 ENHRY, CDR2 SYGVKD. V lost 7 bases, J lost 6 bases, and 13 bases lay in between. The CDR3 has 12 amino acids. CDR3 region: CAITDGASEQYF. The CDR3 DNA is TGTGCCATCACGGATGGGGCCTCCGAGCAGTACTTC.

The chain links TRBV20-1 to TRBJ2-5; TRBD2 agrees at 8 bases. Germline CDR1 reads DFQATT; CDR2 reads SNEGSKA (reference sequence). J lost 0 bases, V lost 6 bases, and 15 bases had no gene match. The CDR3 is 17 amino acids. The CDR3 protein is CSAISLAGRGYQETQYF. CDR3 nucleotide sequence: TGCAGTGCGATCTCTCTAGCGGGCAGAGGGTACCAAGAGACCCAGTACTTC.

The gene calls are TRBV5-1 and TRBJ2-5; D remains ambiguous. The germline CDR1 and CDR2 sequences are SGHRS and YFSETQ. V was pared by 3 bases and J by 5 bases, with 8 bases between. The CDR3 spans 12 residues. Here the CDR3 DNA reads TGCGCCAGCAGCTCCCCCCGGGAGACCCAGTACTTC. Its protein is CASSSPRETQYF.

The chain carries TRBV12-3 or TRBV12-4 and TRBJ2-1, with D uncertain. This CDR3 is 17 amino acids long. Trimming removed 6 bases at V and 4 bases at J, with 22 bases between. This chain's CDR3 is CASRRSSGNLPYNEQFF. CDR3 nucleotides: TGTGCCAGCAGACGGAGCTCGGGTAACCTTCCGTACAATGAGCAGTTCTTC.

This chain links TRBV12-3 or TRBV12-4 with TRBJ2-7; no clear D gene. The germline V and J ends were trimmed by 0 bases and 5 bases, with 14 bases remaining between them. The CDR3 is 15 residues long. In DNA, the CDR3 is TGTGCCAGCAGTTTAGCCCCGACGCCTTGGGACGAGCAGTACTTC. Translating it yields CASSLAPTPWDEQYF.